This TCR beta chain was sequenced during a study of blood T cell repertoires in COVID-19. Study at large: The analysed material was cDNA or gDNA that came from T cells, B-cell-depleted T cells, or PBMCs.

In the authors' workflow: Amplified reference gene primers provided the basis for estimating nucleated cell counts. Measured with immunoSEQ multiplex PCR; TCRdb has only the in-frame clones, and not every one. From that table come the V and J calls and clone size; the DNA was used to work out D and trimming. The profile covers 400,000 to 500,000 clones, with roughly 89% appearing a single time and around 1.4% taken by the ten largest. The CDR3 covers 15 residues. V was pared by 5 bases and J by 0 bases, with 4 bases of the junction left unmatched. Germline CDR1 and CDR2: SGHTA and FQGNSA. This clone was seen more than once but under ten times.

The chain carries TRBV7-2 and TRBJ1-3; TRBD1 matches at 7 bases. This sequence originates from a woman aged 30 to 39 with active or convalescent COVID-19. Input material: peripheral blood. The DNA of the CDR3 is TGTGCCAGCAGCCGGGACAGAAGCTCTGGAAACACCATATATTTT. As protein: CASSRDRSSGNTIYF.